This T cell receptor beta chain was documented in a study of PD-L1 blockade in urothelial cancer. In the study overall: Patients went on atezolizumab around 2014, receiving 1,200 mg intravenously every 3 weeks. The researchers analyzed blood 3 weeks (second dose) and 6 weeks after treatment start.

Measured with immunoSEQ multiplex PCR; TCRdb has only the in-frame clones, and not every one. Of around 32,000 clones in the sample, about 87% were seen once. Germline CDR1 is SGHAT and CDR2 is FQNNGV. The junction had 0 bases not matched to a gene; V was cut back by 0 bases and J by 4 bases. CDR3 length equals 14 residues. Patients were living with locally advanced or metastatic urothelial carcinoma. This clone was recorded once. This TCR came from a man between 45 and 60 years old with urothelial cancer. The chain uses TRBV11-2 and TRBJ2-3; 8 nucleotides agree with TRBD1. The sample consisted of PBMCs, taken around atezolizumab (anti-PD-L1) treatment. The CDR3 coding sequence is TGTGCCAGCAGCTTAGACAGGGGGCCAGATACGCAGTATTTT. Translating gives CASSLDRGPDTQYF.